The present T cell receptor beta chain was sequenced within a study of cytomegalovirus exposure and HLA in healthy donors. Trimming removed 1 base at V and 5 bases at J, with 17 bases between. The CDR3 length is 16 residues. Per the germline V gene, CDR1 is SGHTA and CDR2 is FQGNSA. Assay: immunoSEQ multiplex PCR; the TCRdb copy retains only in-frame clones and omits some. The sample gives approximately 70,000 clones, 94% of which show up once; approximately 3% is in the top ten. Sequenced: PBMCs. The sequence was obtained from a woman between 18 and 29 years old in good health and CMV-seropositive. This sequence joins TRBV7-2 and TRBJ2-5, with a weak D call TRBD2 (6 bases). The DNA for the CDR3 is TGTGCCAGCAGCTTAGGACCGGGAGCGGGTGTTGAGACCCAGTACTTC. It codes for CASSLGPGAGVETQYF.